This T cell receptor (beta chain) was captured in a study of T cells after yellow fever vaccination. This clonotype occurred once. TCRdb fed the 5' RACE reads into MiXCR, producing one record per CDR3 protein. The sample records about 430,000 distinct CDR3 sequences, 18% being singletons. V lost 0 bases and J lost 4; bases outside the gene matches: 9. Germline CDR1 SGHTA, CDR2 FQGNSA. The CDR3 totals 17 residues. The V gene is TRBV7-2, the J gene TRBJ2-5, with 9 bases identical to TRBD2. The sequencing here drew on PBMCs, taken before the yellow fever booster vaccination. The TCR originated in a man aged 18 to 29 who received the YFV17D yellow fever vaccine. Here the CDR3 DNA reads TGTGCCAGCAGCTTAGCGCTCCTAGCGGGGTCCCGAGAGACCCAGTACTTC. It is translated as CASSLALLAGSRETQYF.